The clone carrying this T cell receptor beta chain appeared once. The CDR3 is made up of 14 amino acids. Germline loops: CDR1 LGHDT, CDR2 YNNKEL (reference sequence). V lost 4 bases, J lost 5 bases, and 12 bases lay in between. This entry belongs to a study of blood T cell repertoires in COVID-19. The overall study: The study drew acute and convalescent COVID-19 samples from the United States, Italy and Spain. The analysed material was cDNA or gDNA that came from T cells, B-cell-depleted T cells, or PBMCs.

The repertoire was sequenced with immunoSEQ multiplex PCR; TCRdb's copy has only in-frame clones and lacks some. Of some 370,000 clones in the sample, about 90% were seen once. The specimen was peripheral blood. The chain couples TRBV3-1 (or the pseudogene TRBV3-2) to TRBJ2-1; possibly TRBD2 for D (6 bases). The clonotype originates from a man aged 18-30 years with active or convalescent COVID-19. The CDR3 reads CASSLAVTNNEQFF. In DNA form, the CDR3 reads TGTGCCAGCAGCCTAGCGGTGACCAACAATGAGCAGTTCTTC.